A selection of T cell receptor beta chains follows, all from one sample in a study of blood T cell repertoires in COVID-19. Method: immunoSEQ multiplex PCR; TCRdb's copy keeps in-frame clones and lacks some. The data show around 170,000 clones, over 70% seen once. Sequencing used peripheral blood. The receptors were gathered from an older woman with acute or convalescent COVID-19. Each CDR3 is given with its conserved first and last residue.

j_call,v_call,cdr3_aa
TRBJ1-1,TRBV7-2,CASSQGQMNTEAFF
TRBJ2-1,TRBV6-5,CASKSSGLGEQFF
TRBJ1-5,TRBV6-2/TRBV6-3,CASSRQGNQPQHF
TRBJ1-6,TRBV15,CATSRELSSYNSPLHF
TRBJ1-2,TRBV5-6,CASSSRDRDNYGYTF
TRBJ1-2,TRBV5-1,CASSLGWPREDYTF
TRBJ2-7,TRBV20-1,CSASLLHYEQYF
TRBJ2-2,TRBV25-1,CASSEGLAGGTGELFF
TRBJ2-2,TRBV4-3,CASSGGAASNTGELFF
TRBJ2-1,TRBV6-2/TRBV6-3,CASSYSRDRGSNEQFF
TRBJ2-3,TRBV4-3,CASSSDRVKDTQYF
TRBJ1-5,TRBV15,CATSREGQGYQPQHF
TRBJ1-3,TRBV7-3,CASSQGAGNTIYF
TRBJ1-2,TRBV5-1,CASSDMGQGYGYTF
TRBJ2-1,TRBV7-9,CASSLAQTGLDEQFF
TRBJ2-2,TRBV7-2,CASSLGLLNTGELFF
TRBJ2-1,TRBV10-3,CAISESGGGSYNEQFF
TRBJ1-2,TRBV4-2,CASSQVHQSYGYTF
TRBJ1-5,TRBV12-3/TRBV12-4,CASRTGSNQPQHF
TRBJ1-4,TRBV19,CASSIYANEKLFF
TRBJ1-2,TRBV10-3,CAISSRDRGDYGYTF
TRBJ2-3,TRBV10-1,CASSVAGGPADTQYF
TRBJ1-2,TRBV7-2,CASSLRGGQGNGYTF
TRBJ2-3,TRBV5-1,CASSSVPTDTQYF
TRBJ1-1,TRBV6-5,CASSYGAGGHTEAFF
TRBJ1-5,TRBV4-1,CASSQTGSGGNQPQHF
TRBJ2-7,TRBV9,CASSVRQGANEQYF
TRBJ1-2,TRBV28,CASKEVKEGYTF
TRBJ2-7,TRBV6-5,CASRGQGYEQYF
TRBJ2-5,TRBV3-1/TRBV3-2,CASSPYPASGQETQYF
TRBJ2-5,TRBV27,CASSEPGLAGAYQETQYF
TRBJ2-7,TRBV18,CASSIGTGAEQYF
TRBJ1-2,TRBV27,CASRPLRTGLNYGYTF
TRBJ1-5,TRBV2,CASRGGLLQPQHF
TRBJ2-2,TRBV4-1,CASTSQGVGTGELFF
TRBJ2-1,TRBV2,CASKSGGANNEQFF
TRBJ2-5,TRBV18,CASSPLGGTGANQETQYF
TRBJ1-5,TRBV2,CASSMVEQPQHF
TRBJ1-2,TRBV5-1,CASSKGQITLPNYGYTF